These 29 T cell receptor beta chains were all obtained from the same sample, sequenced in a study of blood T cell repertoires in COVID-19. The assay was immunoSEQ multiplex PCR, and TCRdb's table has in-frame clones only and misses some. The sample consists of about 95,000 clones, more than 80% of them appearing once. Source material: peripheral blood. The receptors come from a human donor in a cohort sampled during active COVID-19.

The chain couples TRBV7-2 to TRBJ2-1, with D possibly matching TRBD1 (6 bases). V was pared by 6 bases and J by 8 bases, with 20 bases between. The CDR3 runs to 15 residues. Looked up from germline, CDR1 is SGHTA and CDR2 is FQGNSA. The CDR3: CASRKPGHLSDEQFF. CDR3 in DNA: TGTGCCAGCAGAAAGCCGGGACACCTGTCCGATGAGCAGTTCTTC.

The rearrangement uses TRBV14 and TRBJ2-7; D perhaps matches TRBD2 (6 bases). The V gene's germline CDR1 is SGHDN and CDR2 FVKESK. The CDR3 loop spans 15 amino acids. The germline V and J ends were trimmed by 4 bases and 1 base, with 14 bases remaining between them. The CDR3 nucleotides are TGTGCCAGCAGCCGCAGTTGGGCGGGGTCCTACGAGCAGTACTTC. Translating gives CASSRSWAGSYEQYF.

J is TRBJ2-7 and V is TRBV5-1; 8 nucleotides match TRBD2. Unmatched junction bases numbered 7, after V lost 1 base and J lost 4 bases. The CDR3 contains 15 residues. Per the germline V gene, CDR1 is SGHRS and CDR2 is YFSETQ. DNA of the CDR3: TGCGCCAGCAGCTTGTCGGTAGCGGGGCTGTACGAGCAGTACTTC. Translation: CASSLSVAGLYEQYF. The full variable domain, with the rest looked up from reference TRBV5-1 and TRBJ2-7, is KAGVTQTPRYLIKTRGQQVTLSCSPISGHRSVSWYQQTPGQGLQFLFEYFSETQRNKGNFPGRFSGRQFSNSRSEMNVSTLELGDSALYLCASSLSVAGLYEQYFGPGTRLTVT.

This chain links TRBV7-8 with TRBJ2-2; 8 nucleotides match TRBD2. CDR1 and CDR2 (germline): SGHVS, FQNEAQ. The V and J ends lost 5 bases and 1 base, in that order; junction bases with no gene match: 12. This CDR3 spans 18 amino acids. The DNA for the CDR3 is TGTGCCAGCAGCACCTTTCCCGGGCTAGCGGGGAACACCGGGGAGCTGTTTTTT. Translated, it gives CASSTFPGLAGNTGELFF.

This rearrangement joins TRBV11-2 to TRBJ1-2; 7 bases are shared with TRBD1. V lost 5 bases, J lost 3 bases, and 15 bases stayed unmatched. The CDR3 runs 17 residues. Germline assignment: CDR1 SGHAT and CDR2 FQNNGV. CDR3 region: CASSIRTGAIEYYGYTF. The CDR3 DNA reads TGTGCCAGCAGCATAAGGACAGGAGCCATTGAGTACTATGGCTACACCTTC.

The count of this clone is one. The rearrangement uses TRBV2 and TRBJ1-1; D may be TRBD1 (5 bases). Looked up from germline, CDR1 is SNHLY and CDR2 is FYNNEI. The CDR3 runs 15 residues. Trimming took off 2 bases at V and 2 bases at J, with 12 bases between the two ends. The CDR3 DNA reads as TGTGCCAGCAGTGAACAGGGCGGCTCTAACACTGAAGCTTTCTTT. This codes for CASSEQGGSNTEAFF.

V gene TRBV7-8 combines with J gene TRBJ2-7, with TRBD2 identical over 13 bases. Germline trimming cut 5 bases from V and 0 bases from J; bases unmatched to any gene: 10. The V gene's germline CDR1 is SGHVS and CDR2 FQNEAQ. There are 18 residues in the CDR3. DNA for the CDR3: TGTGCCAGCAGCCTTGACCCGGGACTAGCGGGACTCTCCTACGAGCAGTACTTC. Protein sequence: CASSLDPGLAGLSYEQYF.

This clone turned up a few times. CDR3 DNA sequence: TGTGCCAGCAGTGATCGGGATGAAAAACTGTTTTTT. This translates into CASSDRDEKLFF. This chain connects TRBV2 to TRBJ1-4; D not certain. Trimming removed 3 bases at V and 6 bases at J, with 5 bases between. The germline V gene has CDR1 SNHLY and CDR2 FYNNEI. This CDR3 is 12 amino acids long.

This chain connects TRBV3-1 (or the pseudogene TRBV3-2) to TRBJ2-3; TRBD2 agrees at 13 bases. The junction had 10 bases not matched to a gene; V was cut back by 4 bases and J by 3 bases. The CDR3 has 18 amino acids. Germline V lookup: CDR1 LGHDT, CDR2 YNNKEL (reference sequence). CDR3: CASSPIRTSGGLTDTQYF. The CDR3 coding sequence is TGTGCCAGCAGCCCAATCCGGACTAGCGGGGGATTGACAGATACGCAGTATTTT.

The CDR3 coding sequence is TGCGCCAGCAGCTTGGCCGGGACAGTTAACCAAGAGACCCAGTACTTC. It codes for CASSLAGTVNQETQYF. J is TRBJ2-5 and V is TRBV5-1; 7 nucleotides align to TRBD1. This CDR3 has 16 residues. The junction had 5 bases not matched to a gene; V was cut back by 0 bases and J by 0 bases. Per the germline V gene, CDR1 is SGHRS and CDR2 is YFSETQ.

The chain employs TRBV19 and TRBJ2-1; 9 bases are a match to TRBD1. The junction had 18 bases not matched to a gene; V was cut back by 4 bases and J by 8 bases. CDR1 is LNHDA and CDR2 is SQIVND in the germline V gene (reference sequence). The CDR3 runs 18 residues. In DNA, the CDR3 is TGTGCCAGTAGTAGCCTCGCTGTGGGGACAGGGAATATCCATGAGCAGTTCTTC. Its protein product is CASSSLAVGTGNIHEQFF.

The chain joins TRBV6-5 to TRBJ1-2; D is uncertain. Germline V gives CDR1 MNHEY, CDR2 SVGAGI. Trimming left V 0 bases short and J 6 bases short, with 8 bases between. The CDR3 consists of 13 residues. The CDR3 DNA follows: TGTGCCAGCAGTTACTCGATGAGGGATGGCTACACCTTC. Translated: CASSYSMRDGYTF.

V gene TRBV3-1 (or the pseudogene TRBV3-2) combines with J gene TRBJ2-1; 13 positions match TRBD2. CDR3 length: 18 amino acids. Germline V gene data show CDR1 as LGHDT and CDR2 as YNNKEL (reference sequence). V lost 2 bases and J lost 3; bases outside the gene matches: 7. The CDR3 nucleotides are TGTGCCAGCAGCCAAACCGGACTAGCGGGAGCGCTCTACAATGAGCAGTTCTTC. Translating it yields CASSQTGLAGALYNEQFF.

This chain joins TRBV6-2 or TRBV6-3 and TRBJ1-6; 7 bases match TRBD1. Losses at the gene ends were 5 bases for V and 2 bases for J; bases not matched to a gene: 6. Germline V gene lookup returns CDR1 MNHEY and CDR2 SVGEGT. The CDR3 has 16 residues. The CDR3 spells CASSRRQGAYNSPLHF. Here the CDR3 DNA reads TGTGCCAGCAGTCGCCGGCAGGGGGCCTATAATTCACCCCTCCACTTT.

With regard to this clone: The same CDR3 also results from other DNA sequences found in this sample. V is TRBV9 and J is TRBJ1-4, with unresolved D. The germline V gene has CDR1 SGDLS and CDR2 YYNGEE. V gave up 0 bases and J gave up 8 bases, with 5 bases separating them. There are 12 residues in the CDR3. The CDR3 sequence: CASSVGEEKLFF. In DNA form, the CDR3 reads TGTGCCAGCAGCGTAGGGGAGGAAAAACTGTTTTTT.

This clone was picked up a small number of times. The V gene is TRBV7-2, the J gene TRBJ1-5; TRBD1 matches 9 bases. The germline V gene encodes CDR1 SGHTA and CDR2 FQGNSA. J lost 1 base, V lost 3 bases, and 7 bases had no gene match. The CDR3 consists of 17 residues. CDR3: CASSLGWGQGSNQPQHF. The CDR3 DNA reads TGTGCCAGCAGCTTGGGATGGGGACAGGGCAGCAATCAGCCCCAGCATTTT.

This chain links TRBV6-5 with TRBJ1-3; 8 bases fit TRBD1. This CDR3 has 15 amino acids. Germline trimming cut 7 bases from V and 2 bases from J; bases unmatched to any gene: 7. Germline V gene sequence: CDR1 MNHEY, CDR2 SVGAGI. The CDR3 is CASTSRQGTGNTIYF. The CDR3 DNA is TGTGCCAGCACTTCCCGACAGGGGACTGGAAACACCATATATTTT.

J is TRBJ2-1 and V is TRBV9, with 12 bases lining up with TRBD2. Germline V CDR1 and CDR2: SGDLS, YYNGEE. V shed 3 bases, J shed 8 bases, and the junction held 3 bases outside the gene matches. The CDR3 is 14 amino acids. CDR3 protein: CASSGTSGEDEQFF. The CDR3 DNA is TGTGCCAGCAGCGGGACTAGCGGGGAAGATGAGCAGTTCTTC.

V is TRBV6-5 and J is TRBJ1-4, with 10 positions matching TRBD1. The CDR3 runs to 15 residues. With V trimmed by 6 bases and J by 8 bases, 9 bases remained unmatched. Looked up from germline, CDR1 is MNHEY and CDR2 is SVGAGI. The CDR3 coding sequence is TGTGCCAGCAGACTTCCCGGGACAGGGGACGAAAAACTGTTTTTT. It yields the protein CASRLPGTGDEKLFF.

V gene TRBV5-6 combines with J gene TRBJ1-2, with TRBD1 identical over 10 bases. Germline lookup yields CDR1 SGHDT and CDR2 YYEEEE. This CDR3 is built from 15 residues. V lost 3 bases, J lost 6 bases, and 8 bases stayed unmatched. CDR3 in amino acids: CASSYERTGGNGYTF. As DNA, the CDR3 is TGTGCCAGCAGCTATGAGAGGACAGGGGGAAATGGCTACACCTTC. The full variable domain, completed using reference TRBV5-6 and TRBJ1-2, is DAGVTQSPTHLIKTRGQQVTLRCSPKSGHDTVSWYQQALGQGPQFIFQYYEEEERQRGNFPDRFSGHQFPNYSSELNVNALLLGDSALYLCASSYERTGGNGYTFGSGTRLTVV.

The CDR3 is CASSLVSSGQETQYF. In DNA form, the CDR3 reads TGCGCCAGCAGCTTGGTTTCTTCAGGGCAAGAGACCCAGTACTTC. The chain uses TRBV5-1 and TRBJ2-5; D is possibly TRBD1 (5 bases). Per the germline V gene, CDR1 is SGHRS and CDR2 is YFSETQ. The CDR3 has 15 amino acids. V was clipped by 0 bases and J by 2 bases, with 11 bases between them.

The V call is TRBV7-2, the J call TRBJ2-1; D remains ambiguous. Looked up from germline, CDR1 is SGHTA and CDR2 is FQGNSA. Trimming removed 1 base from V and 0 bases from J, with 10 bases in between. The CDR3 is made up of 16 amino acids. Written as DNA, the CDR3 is TGTGCCAGCAGCTTAGGCAGGCTTAGCTCCTACAATGAGCAGTTCTTC. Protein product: CASSLGRLSSYNEQFF.

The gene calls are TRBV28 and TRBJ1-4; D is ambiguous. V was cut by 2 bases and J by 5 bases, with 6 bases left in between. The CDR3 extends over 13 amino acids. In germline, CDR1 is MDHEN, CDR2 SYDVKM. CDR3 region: CASSLISNEKLFF. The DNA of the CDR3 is TGTGCCAGCAGTTTAATAAGCAATGAAAAACTGTTTTTT.

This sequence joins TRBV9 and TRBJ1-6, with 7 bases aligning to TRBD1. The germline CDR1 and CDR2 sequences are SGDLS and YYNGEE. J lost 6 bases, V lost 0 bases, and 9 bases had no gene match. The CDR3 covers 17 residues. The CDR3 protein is CASSVGQTGYINSPLHF. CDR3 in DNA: TGTGCCAGCAGCGTAGGCCAGACAGGGTATATTAATTCACCCCTCCACTTT.

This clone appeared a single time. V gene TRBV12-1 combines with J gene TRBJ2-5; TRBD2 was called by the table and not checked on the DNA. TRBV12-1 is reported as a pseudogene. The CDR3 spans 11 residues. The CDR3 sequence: CASSSEETQYF. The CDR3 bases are TGTGCCAGCAGCTCGGAAGAGACCCAGTACTTC.

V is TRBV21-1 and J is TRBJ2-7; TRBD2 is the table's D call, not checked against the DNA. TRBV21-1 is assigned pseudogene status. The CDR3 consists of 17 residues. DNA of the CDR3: TGTGCCAGCAGCTCTTCTACCGGGACTAGCTCCTCCTACGAGCAGTACTTC. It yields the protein CASSSSTGTSSSYEQYF.

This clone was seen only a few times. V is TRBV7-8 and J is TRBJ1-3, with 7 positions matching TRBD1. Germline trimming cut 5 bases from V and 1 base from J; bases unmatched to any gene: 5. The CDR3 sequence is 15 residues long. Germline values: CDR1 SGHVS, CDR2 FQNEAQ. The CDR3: CASSLQTGSGNTIYF. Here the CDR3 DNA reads TGTGCCAGCAGCCTCCAGACAGGGTCTGGAAACACCATATATTTT.

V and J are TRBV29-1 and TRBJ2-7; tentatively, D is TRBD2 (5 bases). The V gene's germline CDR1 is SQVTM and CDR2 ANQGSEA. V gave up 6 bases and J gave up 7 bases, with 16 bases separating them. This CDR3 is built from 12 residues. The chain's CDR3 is CSVSEGPGEQYF. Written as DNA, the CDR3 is TGCAGCGTCTCGGAAGGGCCGGGGGAGCAGTACTTC.

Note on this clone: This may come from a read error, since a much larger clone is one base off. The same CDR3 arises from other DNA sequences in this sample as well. CDR3 coding DNA: TGTGCCAGCAGTTACACGGGACAGGGCGCCGAGCAGTACTTC. It yields the protein CASSYTGQGAEQYF. The chain combines TRBV6-5 with TRBJ2-7; 9 nucleotides match TRBD1. The V segment lost 2 bases and the J segment 6 bases; nucleotides outside the gene matches: 5. Germline CDR1 and CDR2: MNHEY and SVGAGI. The CDR3 covers 14 residues.